In this sample, the clone carrying this T cell receptor (beta chain) turned up many times. Its specificity is unknown. The entry originates in a study of T and B cells in COVID-19 patients. Study results and caveats: Of about 2,400 TCR clusters found only in the recovered cohort, a few dozen had low generation probability.

TRB rearrangements were amplified by multiplex PCR with BIOMED2 TRB-A/B primers. TCRdb recomputed calls from the multiplex PCR reads with MiXCR, one row per CDR3 protein. The sample holds 13,000 to 15,000 distinct CDR3 sequences, 28% seen once. Germline loops: CDR1 LNHNV, CDR2 YYDKDF (reference sequence). The CDR3 has 16 amino acids. With 0 bases removed from V and 9 bases from J, the gap between germline ends came to 21 bases. Each TRB amplification used 250-500 ng of genomic DNA from blood. Material for sequencing was blood. The receptor was derived from a human donor who had recovered from COVID-19. The V gene is TRBV15, the J gene TRBJ2-7, with D uncertain. The CDR3 sequence: CATSRDLLRQDTVQYF. The CDR3 region has the DNA TGTGCCACCAGCAGAGATCTTCTGCGTCAGGATACTGTGCAGTACTTC.